This T cell receptor (beta chain) came from a study of blood T cell repertoires in COVID-19. Study information: Sources were T cells, B-cell-depleted T cells, or PBMCs; the material itself was cDNA or gDNA.

Authors' methods: Reference gene primer amplification in the assay estimated nucleated cell counts. Profiled with immunoSEQ multiplex PCR; TCRdb holds only in-frame clones, not every one. V and J calls and clone size come straight from that table; D and trimming were deduced from the DNA. The data contain 200,000 to 250,000 clones, around 83% of them seen just once; the ten biggest clones take up around 3%. Germline-derived CDR1 and CDR2 are SGHRS and YFSETQ. The length of the CDR3 is 15 residues. The ends lost 0 bases at V and 3 bases at J; junction bases unmatched: 2. This receptor was taken from a man between 45 and 60 years old who had recovered from COVID-19. The specimen was peripheral blood. The chain recombines TRBV5-1 with TRBJ2-2; 7 bases line up with TRBD2. CDR3 DNA sequence: TGCGCCAGCAGCTTGGTTGCGGGAGACACCGGGGAGCTGTTTTTT. Encoded protein: CASSLVAGDTGELFF. The full variable domain, with the rest looked up from reference TRBV5-1 and TRBJ2-2, is KAGVTQTPRYLIKTRGQQVTLSCSPISGHRSVSWYQQTPGQGLQFLFEYFSETQRNKGNFPGRFSGRQFSNSRSEMNVSTLELGDSALYLCASSLVAGDTGELFFGEGSRLTVL.